This entry describes one T cell receptor beta chain. Its antigen is unidentified. The data stem from a study of shared clonotypes between healthy human individuals. General study findings and limits: It was expected that sequencing depth would affect clonotype sharing among donors. Unshared clonotypes carried lower generation probabilities than those common to all four donors.

Participating donors were healthy, HIV-negative adults free of recent acute infections or vaccinations. The germline V gene has CDR1 SGHAT and CDR2 FQNNGV. The CDR3 is made up of 14 amino acids. Trimming pared 1 base from V and 2 bases from J, leaving 9 bases between. Assay execution took place at the deep level. Only in-frame clones appear in the TCRdb table, and some are missing; sequencing was by immunoSEQ multiplex PCR. Seen here are about 960,000 clones, roughly 72% observed once, and the top ten hold roughly 1.5%. This TCR was recovered from a man in his late teens or twenties in good health. This sequence joins TRBV11-2 and TRBJ2-7; the D is unclear. The specimen was memory CD4+ T cells sorted from blood. Indicated subset: CD45RA-negative fraction. CDR3 protein: CASSLAQTPYEQYF. For the CDR3, the DNA is TGTGCCAGCAGCTTAGCTCAAACCCCCTACGAGCAGTACTTC.